The clone carrying this TCR beta chain was seen a few times. Its target is not known. A single record per CDR3 protein comes from TCRdb applying MiXCR to the 5' RACE reads. The table records hundreds of thousands of distinct CDR3 sequences, less than 20% of them present only once. The data were obtained in a study of T cells after yellow fever vaccination. General study results and limits: Abundant clonotypes (contaminants from the bulk population) could be present in FACS-sorted repertoires.

The clonotype was recovered from a young man who received the YFV17D yellow fever vaccine. Material: PBMCs, obtained about 5 days after the first yellow fever vaccination.

CDR3 sequence: CASRLRDTQYF. The CDR3 nucleotides are TGTGCCAGCAGACTCAGAGATACGCAGTATTTT. V gene TRBV5-6 combines with J gene TRBJ2-3; D gene ambiguous. The length of the CDR3 is 11 residues. The germline V gene has CDR1 SGHDT and CDR2 YYEEEE. Trimming shortened V by 5 bases and J by 5 bases, and 6 bases separated the two germline ends.